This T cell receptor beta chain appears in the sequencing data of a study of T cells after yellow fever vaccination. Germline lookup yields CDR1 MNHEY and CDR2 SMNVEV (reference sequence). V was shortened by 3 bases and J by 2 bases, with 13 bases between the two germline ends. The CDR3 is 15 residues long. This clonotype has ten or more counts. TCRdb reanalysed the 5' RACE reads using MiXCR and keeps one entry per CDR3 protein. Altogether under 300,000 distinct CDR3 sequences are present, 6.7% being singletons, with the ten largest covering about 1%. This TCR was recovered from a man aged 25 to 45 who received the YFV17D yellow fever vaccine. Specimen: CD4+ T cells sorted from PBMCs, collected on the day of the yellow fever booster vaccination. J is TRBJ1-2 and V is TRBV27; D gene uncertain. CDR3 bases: TGTGCCAGCAGTTTGATGTCGGCGCAGAACTATGGCTACACCTTC. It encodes CASSLMSAQNYGYTF.